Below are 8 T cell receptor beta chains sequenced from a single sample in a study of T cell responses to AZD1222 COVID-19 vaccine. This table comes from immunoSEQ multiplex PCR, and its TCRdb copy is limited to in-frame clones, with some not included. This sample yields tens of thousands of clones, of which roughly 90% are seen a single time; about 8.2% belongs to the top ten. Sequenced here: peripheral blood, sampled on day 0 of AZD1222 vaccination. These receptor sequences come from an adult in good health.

The CDR3 coding sequence is TGTGCCAGCAGCCAAGATGATTCGGCTGGGGGTTCACCCCTCCACTTT. Its protein is CASSQDDSAGGSPLHF. This rearrangement joins TRBV4-2 to TRBJ1-6; D is perhaps TRBD1 (5 bases). The CDR3 extends over 16 amino acids. Trimming left V 0 bases short and J 9 bases short, with 15 bases between. From germline, CDR1 is LGHNA and CDR2 YNFKEQ.

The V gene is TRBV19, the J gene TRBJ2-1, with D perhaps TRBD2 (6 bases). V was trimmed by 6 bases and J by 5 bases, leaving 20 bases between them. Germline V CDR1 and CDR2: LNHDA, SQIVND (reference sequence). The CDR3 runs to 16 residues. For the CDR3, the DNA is TGTGCCAGTAGCCCCCTGGGGGGACCGCGCCACAATGAGCAGTTCTTC. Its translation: CASSPLGGPRHNEQFF.

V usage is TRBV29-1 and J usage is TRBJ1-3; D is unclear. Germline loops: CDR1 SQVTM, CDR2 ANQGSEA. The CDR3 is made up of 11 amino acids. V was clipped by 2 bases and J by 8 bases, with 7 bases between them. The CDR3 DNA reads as TGCAGCGTTGAACAATCGGACACCATATATTTT. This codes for CSVEQSDTIYF.

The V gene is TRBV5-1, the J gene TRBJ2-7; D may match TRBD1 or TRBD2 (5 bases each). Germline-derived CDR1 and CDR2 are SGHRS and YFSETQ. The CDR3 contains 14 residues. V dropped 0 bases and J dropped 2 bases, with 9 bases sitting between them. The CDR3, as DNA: TGCGCCAGCAGCTTGGCCGGGGCAGCCTACGAGCAGTACTTC. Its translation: CASSLAGAAYEQYF.

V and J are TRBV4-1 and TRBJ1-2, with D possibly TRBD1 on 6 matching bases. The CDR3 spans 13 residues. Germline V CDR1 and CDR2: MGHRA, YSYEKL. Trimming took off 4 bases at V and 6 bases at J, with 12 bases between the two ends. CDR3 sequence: CASSLSNRDGYTF. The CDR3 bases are TGCGCCAGCAGCCTAAGTAACAGGGATGGCTACACCTTC.

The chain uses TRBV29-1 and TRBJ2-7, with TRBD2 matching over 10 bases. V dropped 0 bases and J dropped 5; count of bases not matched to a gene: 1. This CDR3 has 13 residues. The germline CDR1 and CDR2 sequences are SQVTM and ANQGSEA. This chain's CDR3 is CSVEDLAGDEQYF. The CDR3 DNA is TGCAGCGTTGAAGATCTAGCGGGAGACGAGCAGTACTTC.

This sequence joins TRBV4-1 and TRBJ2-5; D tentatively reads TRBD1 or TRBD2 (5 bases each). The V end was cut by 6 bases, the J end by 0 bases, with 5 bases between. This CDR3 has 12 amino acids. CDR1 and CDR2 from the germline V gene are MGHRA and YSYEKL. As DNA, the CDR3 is TGCGCCAGCAGGGGACACCAAGAGACCCAGTACTTC. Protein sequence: CASRGHQETQYF.

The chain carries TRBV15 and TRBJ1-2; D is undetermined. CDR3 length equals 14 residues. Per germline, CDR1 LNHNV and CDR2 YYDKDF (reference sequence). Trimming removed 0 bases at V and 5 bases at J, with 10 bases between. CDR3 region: CATSRDRRSYGYTF. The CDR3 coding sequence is TGTGCCACCAGCAGAGATCGCAGGTCTTATGGCTACACCTTC.